This TCR beta chain was retrieved from a study of preoperative IRX-2 immunotherapy in early breast cancer. Treatment of the sample: preoperative locoregional IRX-2 cytokine immunotherapy. Samples came from a phase Ib trial of preoperative locoregional IRX-2 cytokine immunotherapy. Deletions cut 5 bases from V and 6 bases from J, with 16 bases between. Per the germline V gene, CDR1 is SGHNT and CDR2 is YENEEA. This CDR3 has 15 residues. Profiling relied on immunoSEQ multiplex PCR, and the TCRdb table lists in-frame clones only, not all of them. The sample shows tens of thousands of clones, roughly 82% of them seen only once.

The sequence came from a human donor with breast cancer. The chain recombines TRBV11-3 with TRBJ2-2; D assignment may be TRBD1 or TRBD2 (5 bases each). Sequencing used lymph node tissue, obtained after IRX-2 immunotherapy. DNA for the CDR3: TGTGCCAGCAGCCAAGGGGACGGTAGGGCCGGGGAGCTGTTTTTT. This gives the protein CASSQGDGRAGELFF.